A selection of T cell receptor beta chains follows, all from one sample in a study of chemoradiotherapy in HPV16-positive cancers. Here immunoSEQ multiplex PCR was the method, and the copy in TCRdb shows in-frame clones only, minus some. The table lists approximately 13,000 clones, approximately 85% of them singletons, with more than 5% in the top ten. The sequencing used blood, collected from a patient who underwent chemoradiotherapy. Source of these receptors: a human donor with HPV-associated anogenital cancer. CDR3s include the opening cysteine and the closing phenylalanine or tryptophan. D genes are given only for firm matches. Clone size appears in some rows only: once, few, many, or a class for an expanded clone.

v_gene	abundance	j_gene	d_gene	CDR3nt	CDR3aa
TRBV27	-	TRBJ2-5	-	TGTGCCAGCGCCCCTACAAGGACGGGAGAGACCCAGTACTTC	CASAPTRTGETQYF
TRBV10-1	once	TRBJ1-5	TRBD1	TGCGCCAGCAGTGGGACAGGGGAGGTACATAGCAATCAGCCCCAGCATTTT	CASSGTGEVHSNQPQHF
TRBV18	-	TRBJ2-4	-	TGTGCCAGCTCACCTTTTGGGAAAACAGGTTCCGAAAACATTCAGTACTTC	CASSPFGKTGSENIQYF
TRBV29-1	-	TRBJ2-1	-	TGCAGCGTTGTTGTGGACGCTGCGTCCAATGAGCAGTTCTTC	CSVVVDAASNEQFF
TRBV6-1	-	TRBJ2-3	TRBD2	TGTGCCAGCAGTGCCCTTTCTAGCGGGGGCACAGATACGCAGTATTTT	CASSALSSGGTDTQYF
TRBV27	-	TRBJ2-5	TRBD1	TGTGCCAGCAGTTGGAATACAGGGGGCATCACCCCAGAGACCCAGTACTTC	CASSWNTGGITPETQYF
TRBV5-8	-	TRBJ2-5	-	TGTGCCAGCAGCTTGGCGGGCCTATCAGGAGAGACCCAGTACTTC	CASSLAGLSGETQYF
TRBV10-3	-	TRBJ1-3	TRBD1	TGTGCCATCAGCGGTCGAACCGACAGGGGAGTCCGAAACACCATATATTTT	CAISGRTDRGVRNTIYF
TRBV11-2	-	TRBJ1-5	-	TGTGCCAGCAGCGCAGGGTTCAATCAGCCCCAGCATTTT	CASSAGFNQPQHF
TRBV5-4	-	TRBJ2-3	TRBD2	TGTGCCAGCAGAGGACTAGCGGGGGGAGCAGATACGCAGTATTTT	CASRGLAGGADTQYF
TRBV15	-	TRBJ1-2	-	TGTGCCACCAGCAGAGACCCACACAACTATGGCTACACCTTC	CATSRDPHNYGYTF
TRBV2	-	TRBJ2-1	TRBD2	TGTGCCAGCCGAGTCGGTCGGACTAGCTCCTACAATGAGCAGTTCTTC	CASRVGRTSSYNEQFF
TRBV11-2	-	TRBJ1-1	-	TGTGCCAGCAGCTCTAACGAAAGGGCTTTCTTT	CASSSNERAFF
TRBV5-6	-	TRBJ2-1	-	TGTGCCACCTCTGGGCCGTTTGGGAATGAGCAGTTCTTC	CATSGPFGNEQFF
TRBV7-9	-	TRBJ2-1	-	TGTGCCAGCAGCTTAAGGGGGAATGAGCAGTTCTTC	CASSLRGNEQFF
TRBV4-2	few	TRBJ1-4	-	TGTGCCAGCAGCCCCGGGGGAGGGGAGGAAAAACTGTTTTTT	CASSPGGGEEKLFF
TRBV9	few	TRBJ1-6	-	TGTGCCAGCAGCCCTCGGACCGGAGGTTATTCACCCCTCCACTTT	CASSPRTGGYSPLHF
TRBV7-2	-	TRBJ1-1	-	TGTGCCAGCAGCCTGAGCAGTACGAACACTGAAGCTTTCTTT	CASSLSSTNTEAFF
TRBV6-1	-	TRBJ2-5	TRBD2	TGTGCCAGCAGGACCCGGGACTACCTCCAAGAGACCCAGTACTTC	CASRTRDYLQETQYF
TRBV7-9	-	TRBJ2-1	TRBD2	TGTGCCAGCAGCTTACTAGCGGGACTCTACAATGAGCAGTTCTTC	CASSLLAGLYNEQFF
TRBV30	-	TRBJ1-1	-	TGTGCCTGGAGCAAGGGGACTGAAGCTTTCTTT	CAWSKGTEAFF
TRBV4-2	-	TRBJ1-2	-	TGTGCCAGCAGCCAAGATCGCGCTGCGGGGGCGGATGGCTACACCTTC	CASSQDRAAGADGYTF
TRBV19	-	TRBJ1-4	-	TGTGCCAGTAGTTCAGAAGAACAGAGGGGAAAACTGTTTTTT	CASSSEEQRGKLFF
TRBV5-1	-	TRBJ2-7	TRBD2	TGCGCCAGCAGCTTGGTTCCGGGGGGGTACGAGCAGTACTTC	CASSLVPGGYEQYF
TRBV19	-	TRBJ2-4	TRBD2	TGTGCCAGTAGTATAGCGGGGGGGCCCAACATTCAGTACTTC	CASSIAGGPNIQYF
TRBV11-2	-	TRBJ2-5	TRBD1	TGTGCCAGCAGCCGCCCGGGACAGGGTCTGGGGGAGACCCAGTACTTC	CASSRPGQGLGETQYF
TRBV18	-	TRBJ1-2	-	TGTGCCAGCTCCCCGAACCTCAGCGGGGCTCTTAACTATGGCTACACCTTC	CASSPNLSGALNYGYTF
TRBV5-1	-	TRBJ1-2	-	TGCGCCAGCAGCTTGGGTCCCGGAGGCGATGGCTACACCTTC	CASSLGPGGDGYTF
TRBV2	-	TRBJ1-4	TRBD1	TGTGCCAGCTCCAGACAGGGAAGTAATGAAAAACTGTTTTTT	CASSRQGSNEKLFF
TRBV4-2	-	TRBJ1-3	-	TGTGCCAGCAGCCAAGAGTGGTCCGGGTCGAACCCTGGAAACACCATATATTTT	CASSQEWSGSNPGNTIYF
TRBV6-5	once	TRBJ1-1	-	TGTGCCAGCAGAACAACCCAAGACGCTTACACTGAAGCTTTCTTT	CASRTTQDAYTEAFF
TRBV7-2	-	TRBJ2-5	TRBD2	TGTGCCAGCAGCTTGCAGCGGGGGGGCCTGAAGACCCAGTACTTC	CASSLQRGGLKTQYF
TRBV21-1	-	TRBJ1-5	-	TGTGCCAGCAGCGAAAGGGGGGGGCCAAGGCGCAATCAGCCCCAGCATTTT	CASSERGGPRRNQPQHF
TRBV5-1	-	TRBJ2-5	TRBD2	TGCGCCAGCAGCTTGTACGCTAGCGGGGCAGAGACCCAGTACTTC	CASSLYASGAETQYF
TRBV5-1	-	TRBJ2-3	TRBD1	TGCGCCAGCAGCTATACAGGGGGCGCAGATACGCAGTATTTT	CASSYTGGADTQYF
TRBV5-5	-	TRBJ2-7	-	TGTGCCAGCAGCGAAACGTACAGGACCTACGAGCAGTACTTC	CASSETYRTYEQYF
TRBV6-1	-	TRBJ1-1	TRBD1	TGTGCCAGCAGAAGGGACAGGTGGGTGGACACTGAAGCTTTCTTT	CASRRDRWVDTEAFF
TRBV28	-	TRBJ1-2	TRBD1	TGTGCCAGCAGTCGGGACAGAGAGAGTCGTGGCTACACCTTC	CASSRDRESRGYTF
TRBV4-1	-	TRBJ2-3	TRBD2	TGCGCCAGCAGCCAAGCGGGGGGAGCAGATACGCAGTATTTT	CASSQAGGADTQYF
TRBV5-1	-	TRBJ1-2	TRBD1	TGCGCCAGCAGCTTGGATGCGGGACAGGGGTGGTCTGGCTACACCTTC	CASSLDAGQGWSGYTF
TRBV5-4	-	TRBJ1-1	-	TGTGCCAGCAGCTTGGGGAGAGGGGGAACTGAAGCTTTCTTT	CASSLGRGGTEAFF
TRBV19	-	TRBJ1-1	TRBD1	TGTGCCAGTAGTCTTGGGGGACAGGGGTCCTCCTTAGCTGGGGCTTTCTTT	CASSLGGQGSSLAGAFF
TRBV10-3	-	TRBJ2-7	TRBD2	TGTGCCATAAGGACTAGCGGGGGAAGTAGCGAGCAGTACTTC	CAIRTSGGSSEQYF
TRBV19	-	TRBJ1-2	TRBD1	TGTGCCAGTAGTATAGCGACAGGGGAGTATGGCTACACCTTC	CASSIATGEYGYTF
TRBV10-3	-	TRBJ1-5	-	TGTGCCATTCGGGCAGTGGGCAGTGATCAGCCCCAGCATTTT	CAIRAVGSDQPQHF
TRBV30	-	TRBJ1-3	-	TGTGCCTGGAGTCAAACAGACTTAAGCAACACCATATATTTT	CAWSQTDLSNTIYF
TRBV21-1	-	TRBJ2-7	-	TGTGCCAGCCGCGGGACAGAAGACTACGAGCAGTACTTC	CASRGTEDYEQYF
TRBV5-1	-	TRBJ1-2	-	TGCGCCAGCAGCTTGGACAGTTCGGGTAGGGGCTACACCTTC	CASSLDSSGRGYTF
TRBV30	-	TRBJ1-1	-	TGTGCCTGGAGTGTACAGAGGAACACTGAAGCTTTCTTT	CAWSVQRNTEAFF
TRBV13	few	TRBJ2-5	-	TGTGCCAGCAGCCCTCGTGGGGGTTTAGAGACCCAGTACTTC	CASSPRGGLETQYF
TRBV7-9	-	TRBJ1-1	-	TGTGCCAGCAGCCGCAACCTCCTTAATAGAGACACTGAAGCTTTCTTT	CASSRNLLNRDTEAFF